This T cell receptor beta chain was sequenced for a study of beta chain features in type 1 diabetes. Study in general: Age, gender and cell yields were similar between patients and healthy donors.

The CDR3 is 13 amino acids. Germline loops: CDR1 MNHNY, CDR2 SVGAGI (reference sequence). Losses at the gene ends were 7 bases for V and 5 bases for J; bases not matched to a gene: 7. Expressed TCRB transcripts were sequenced because the entire RNA isolate underwent reverse transcription. Naive, central memory and regulatory T cell samples yielded about 4 million reads on average. The assay was immunoSEQ multiplex PCR, and TCRdb's table has in-frame clones only and misses some. The sample includes 300,000 to 450,000 clones, less than 20% of them seen just once. Study conclusions and caveats: Among all four CD4+ subsets, Type 1 diabetes patients had TCRB CDR3s that were moderately but significantly shorter.

In its sample, this clone was seen a few times. The antigen is undetermined. Each donor gave one heparinised blood draw averaging about 120 mL. This clonotype was sampled from a woman aged 18-30 years in good health. The V gene is TRBV6-6, the J gene TRBJ2-7; 8 nucleotides agree with TRBD1. The sample consisted of naive CD4+ T cells from blood. Written as DNA, the CDR3 is TGTGCCAGCATGACAGGGGATGTTCACGAGCAGTACTTC. Its protein is CASMTGDVHEQYF.